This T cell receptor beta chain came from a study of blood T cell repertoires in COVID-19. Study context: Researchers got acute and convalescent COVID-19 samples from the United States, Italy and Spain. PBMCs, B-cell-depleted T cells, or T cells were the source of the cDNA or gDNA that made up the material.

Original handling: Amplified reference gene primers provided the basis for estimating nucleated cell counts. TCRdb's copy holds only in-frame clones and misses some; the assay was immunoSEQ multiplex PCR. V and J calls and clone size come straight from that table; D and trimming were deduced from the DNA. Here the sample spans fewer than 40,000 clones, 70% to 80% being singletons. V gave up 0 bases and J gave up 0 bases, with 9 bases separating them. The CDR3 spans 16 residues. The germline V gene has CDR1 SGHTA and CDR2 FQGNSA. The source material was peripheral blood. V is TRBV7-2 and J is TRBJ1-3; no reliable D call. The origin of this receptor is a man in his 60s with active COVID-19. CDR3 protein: CASSLAAGFSGNTIYF. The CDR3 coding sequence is TGTGCCAGCAGCTTAGCCGCAGGTTTCTCTGGAAACACCATATATTTT. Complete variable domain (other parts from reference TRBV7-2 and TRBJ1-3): GAGVSQSPSNKVTEKGKDVELRCDPISGHTALYWYRQSLGQGLEFLIYFQGNSAPDKSGLPSDRFSAERTGGSVSTLTIQRTQQEDSAVYLCASSLAAGFSGNTIYFGEGSWLTVV.